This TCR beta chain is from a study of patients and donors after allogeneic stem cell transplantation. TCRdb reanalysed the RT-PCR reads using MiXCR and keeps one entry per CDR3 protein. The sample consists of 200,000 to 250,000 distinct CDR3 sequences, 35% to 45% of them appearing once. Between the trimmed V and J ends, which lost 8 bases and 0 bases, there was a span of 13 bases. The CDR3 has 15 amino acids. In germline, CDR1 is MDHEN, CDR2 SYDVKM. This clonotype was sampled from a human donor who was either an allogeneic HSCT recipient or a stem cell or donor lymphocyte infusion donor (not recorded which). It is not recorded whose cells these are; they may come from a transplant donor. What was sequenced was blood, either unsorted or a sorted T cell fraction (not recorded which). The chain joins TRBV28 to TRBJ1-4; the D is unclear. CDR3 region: CASGASSSTNEKLFF. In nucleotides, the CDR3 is TGTGCCAGCGGAGCGTCGAGCTCAACTAATGAAAAACTGTTTTTT.